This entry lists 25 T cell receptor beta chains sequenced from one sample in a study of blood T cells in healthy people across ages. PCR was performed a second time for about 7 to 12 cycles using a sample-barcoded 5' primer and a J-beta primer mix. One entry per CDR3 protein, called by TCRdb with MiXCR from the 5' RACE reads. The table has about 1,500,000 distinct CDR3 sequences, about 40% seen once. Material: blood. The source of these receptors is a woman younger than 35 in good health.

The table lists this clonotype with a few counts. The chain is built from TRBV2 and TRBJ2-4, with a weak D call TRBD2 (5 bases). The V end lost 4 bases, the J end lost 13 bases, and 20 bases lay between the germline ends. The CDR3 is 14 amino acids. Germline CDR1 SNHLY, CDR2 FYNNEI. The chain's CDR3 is CASSAGIGSEIQYF. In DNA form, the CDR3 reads TGTGCCAGCAGTGCGGGTATAGGGAGCGAGATCCAGTACTTC.

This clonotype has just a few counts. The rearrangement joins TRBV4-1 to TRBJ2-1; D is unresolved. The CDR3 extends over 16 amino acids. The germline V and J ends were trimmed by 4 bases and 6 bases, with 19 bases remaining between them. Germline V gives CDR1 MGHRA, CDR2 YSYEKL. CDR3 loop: CASSPAGQSIGNEQFF. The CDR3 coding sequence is TGCGCCAGCAGCCCCGCCGGGCAGAGTATTGGCAATGAGCAGTTCTTC.

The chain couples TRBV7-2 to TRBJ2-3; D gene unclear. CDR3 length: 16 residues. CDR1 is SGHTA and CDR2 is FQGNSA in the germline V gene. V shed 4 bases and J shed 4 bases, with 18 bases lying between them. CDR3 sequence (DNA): TGTGCCAGCAGCTCCAATACGGCCTGGGTCGCAGATACGCAGTATTTT. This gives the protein CASSSNTAWVADTQYF.

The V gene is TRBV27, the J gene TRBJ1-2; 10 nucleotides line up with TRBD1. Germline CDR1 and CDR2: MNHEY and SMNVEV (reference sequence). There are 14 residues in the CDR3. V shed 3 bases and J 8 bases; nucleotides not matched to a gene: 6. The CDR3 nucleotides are TGTGCCAGCAGTTTCGGCGGGACAGGGGTCGGCTACACCTTC. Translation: CASSFGGTGVGYTF.

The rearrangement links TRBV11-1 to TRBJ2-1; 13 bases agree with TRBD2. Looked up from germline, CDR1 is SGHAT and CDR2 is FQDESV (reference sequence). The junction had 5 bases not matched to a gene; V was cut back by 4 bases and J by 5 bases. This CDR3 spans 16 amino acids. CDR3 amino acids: CASSSRTSGGHNEQFF. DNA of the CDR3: TGTGCCAGCAGCTCCCGGACTAGCGGGGGACACAATGAGCAGTTCTTC.

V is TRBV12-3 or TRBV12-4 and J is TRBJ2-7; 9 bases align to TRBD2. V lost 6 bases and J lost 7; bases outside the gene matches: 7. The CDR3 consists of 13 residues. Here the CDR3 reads CASSLSGRSEQYF. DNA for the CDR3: TGTGCCAGCAGCCTTAGCGGGAGATCTGAGCAGTACTTC.

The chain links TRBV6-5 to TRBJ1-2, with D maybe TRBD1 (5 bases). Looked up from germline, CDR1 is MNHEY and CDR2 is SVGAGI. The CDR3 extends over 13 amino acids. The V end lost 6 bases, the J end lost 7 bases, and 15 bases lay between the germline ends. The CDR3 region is CASRTDRYGGYTF. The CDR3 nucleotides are TGTGCCAGCAGAACCGACAGATATGGTGGCTACACCTTC.

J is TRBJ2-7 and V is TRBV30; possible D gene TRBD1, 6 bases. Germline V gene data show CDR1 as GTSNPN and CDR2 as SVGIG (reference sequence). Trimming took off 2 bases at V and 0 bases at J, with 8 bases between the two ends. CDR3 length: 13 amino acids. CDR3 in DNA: TGTGCCTGGAGTTCAGGGGACTCCTACGAGCAGTACTTC. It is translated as CAWSSGDSYEQYF.

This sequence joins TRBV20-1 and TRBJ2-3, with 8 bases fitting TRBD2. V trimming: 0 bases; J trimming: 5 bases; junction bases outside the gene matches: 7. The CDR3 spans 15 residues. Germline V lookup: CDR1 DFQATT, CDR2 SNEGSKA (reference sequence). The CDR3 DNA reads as TGCAGTGCTAGAGACTTACTAGCGGACAGAGATACGCAGTATTTT. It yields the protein CSARDLLADRDTQYF.

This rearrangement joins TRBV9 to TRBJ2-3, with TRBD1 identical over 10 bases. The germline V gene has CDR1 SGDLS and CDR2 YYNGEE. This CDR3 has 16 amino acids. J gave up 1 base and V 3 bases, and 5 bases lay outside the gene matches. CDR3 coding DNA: TGTGCCAGCAGCGCGAAAGGGACAGGGGGCACAGATACGCAGTATTTT. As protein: CASSAKGTGGTDTQYF.

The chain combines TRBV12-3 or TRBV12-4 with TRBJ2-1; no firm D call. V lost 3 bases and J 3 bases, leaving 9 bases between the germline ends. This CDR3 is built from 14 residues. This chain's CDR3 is CASSLQTNYNEQFF. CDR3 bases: TGTGCCAGCAGTTTGCAGACCAACTACAATGAGCAGTTCTTC.

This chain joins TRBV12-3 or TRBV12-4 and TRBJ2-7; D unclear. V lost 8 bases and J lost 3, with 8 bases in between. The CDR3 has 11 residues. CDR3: CASGWFYEQYF. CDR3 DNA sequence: TGTGCCAGCGGGTGGTTCTACGAGCAGTACTTC.

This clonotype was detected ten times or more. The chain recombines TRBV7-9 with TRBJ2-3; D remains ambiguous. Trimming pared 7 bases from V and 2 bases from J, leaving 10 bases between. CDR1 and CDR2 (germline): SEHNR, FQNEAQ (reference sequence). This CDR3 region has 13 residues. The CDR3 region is CASTQYLTDTQYF. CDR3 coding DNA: TGTGCCAGCACCCAGTACCTCACAGATACGCAGTATTTT.

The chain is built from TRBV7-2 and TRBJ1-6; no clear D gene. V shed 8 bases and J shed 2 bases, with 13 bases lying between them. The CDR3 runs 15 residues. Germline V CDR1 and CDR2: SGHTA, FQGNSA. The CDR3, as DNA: TGTGCCAGCTCCAGCTTATGGGCCTATAATTCACCCCTCCACTTT. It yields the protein CASSSLWAYNSPLHF. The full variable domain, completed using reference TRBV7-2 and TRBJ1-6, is GAGVSQSPSNKVTEKGKDVELRCDPISGHTALYWYRQSLGQGLEFLIYFQGNSAPDKSGLPSDRFSAERTGGSVSTLTIQRTQQEDSAVYLCASSSLWAYNSPLHFGNGTRLTVT.

CDR3 sequence: CSALKQGGTQYF. The CDR3 nucleotides read TGCAGTGCTTTAAAACAGGGAGGGACCCAGTACTTC. This chain connects TRBV20-1 to TRBJ2-5; possibly TRBD1 or TRBD2 for D (6 bases each). The V end was cut by 5 bases, the J end by 7 bases, with 14 bases between. This CDR3 is built from 12 residues. Germline CDR1 is DFQATT and CDR2 is SNEGSKA (reference sequence).

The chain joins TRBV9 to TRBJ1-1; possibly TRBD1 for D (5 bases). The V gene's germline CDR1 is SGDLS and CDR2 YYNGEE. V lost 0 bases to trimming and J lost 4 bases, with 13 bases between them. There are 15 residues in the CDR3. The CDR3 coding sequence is TGTGCCAGCAGCGTAGGGGAATTTAGGGGCACTGAAGCTTTCTTT. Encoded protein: CASSVGEFRGTEAFF.

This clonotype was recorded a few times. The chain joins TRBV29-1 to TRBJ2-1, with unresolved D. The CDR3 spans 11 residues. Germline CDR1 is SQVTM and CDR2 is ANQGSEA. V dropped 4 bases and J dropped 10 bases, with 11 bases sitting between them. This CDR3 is CSVGLAREQFF. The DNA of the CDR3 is TGCAGCGTTGGACTCGCCAGGGAGCAGTTCTTC.

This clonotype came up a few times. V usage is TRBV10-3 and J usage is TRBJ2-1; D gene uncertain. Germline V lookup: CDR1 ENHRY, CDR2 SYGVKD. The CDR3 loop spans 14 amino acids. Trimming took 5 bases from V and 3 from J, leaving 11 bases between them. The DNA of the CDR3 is TGTGCCATCAGTTGGACCCCGGGCTACAATGAGCAGTTCTTC. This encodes CAISWTPGYNEQFF.

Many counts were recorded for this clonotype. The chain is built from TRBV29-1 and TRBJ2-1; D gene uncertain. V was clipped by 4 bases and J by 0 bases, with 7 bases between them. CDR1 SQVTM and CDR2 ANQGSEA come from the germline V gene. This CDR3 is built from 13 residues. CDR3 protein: CSVGLNSYNEQFF. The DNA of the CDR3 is TGCAGCGTTGGACTTAACTCCTACAATGAGCAGTTCTTC.

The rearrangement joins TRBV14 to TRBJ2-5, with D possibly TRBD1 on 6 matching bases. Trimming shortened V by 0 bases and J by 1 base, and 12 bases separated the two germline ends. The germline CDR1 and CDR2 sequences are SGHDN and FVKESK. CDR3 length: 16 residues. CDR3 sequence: CASSQDMWDTQETQYF. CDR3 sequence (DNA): TGTGCCAGCAGCCAAGATATGTGGGACACCCAAGAGACCCAGTACTTC. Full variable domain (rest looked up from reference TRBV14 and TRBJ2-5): EAGVTQFPSHSVIEKGQTVTLRCDPISGHDNLYWYRRVMGKEIKFLLHFVKESKQDESGMPNNRFLAERTGGTYSTLKVQPAELEDSGVYFCASSQDMWDTQETQYFGPGTRLLVL.

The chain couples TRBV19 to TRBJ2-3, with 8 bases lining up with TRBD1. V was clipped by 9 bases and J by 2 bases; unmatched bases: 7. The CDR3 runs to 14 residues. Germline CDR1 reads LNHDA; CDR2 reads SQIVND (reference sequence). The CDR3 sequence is CASHYRGATDTQYF. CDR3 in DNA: TGTGCCAGCCATTACAGGGGGGCCACAGATACGCAGTATTTT.

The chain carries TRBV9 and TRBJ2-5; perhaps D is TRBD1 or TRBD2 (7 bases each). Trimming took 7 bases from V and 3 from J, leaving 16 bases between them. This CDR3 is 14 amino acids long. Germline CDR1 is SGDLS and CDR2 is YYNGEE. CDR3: CASGTGAGEETQYF. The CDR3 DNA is TGTGCCAGCGGTACAGGGGCGGGAGAAGAGACCCAGTACTTC.

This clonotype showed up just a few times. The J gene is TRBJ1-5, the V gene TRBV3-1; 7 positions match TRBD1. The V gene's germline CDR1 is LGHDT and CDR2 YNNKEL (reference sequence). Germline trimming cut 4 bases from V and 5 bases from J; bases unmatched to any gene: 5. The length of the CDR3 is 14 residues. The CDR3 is CASSPSGGYQPQHF. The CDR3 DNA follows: TGTGCCAGCAGCCCCTCAGGGGGGTATCAGCCCCAGCATTTT.

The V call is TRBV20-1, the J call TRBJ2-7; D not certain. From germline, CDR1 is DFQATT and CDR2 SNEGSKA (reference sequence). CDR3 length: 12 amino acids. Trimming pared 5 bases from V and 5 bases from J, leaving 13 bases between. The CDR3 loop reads CSAGPYHNEQYF. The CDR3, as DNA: TGCAGTGCTGGACCCTATCACAACGAGCAGTACTTC.

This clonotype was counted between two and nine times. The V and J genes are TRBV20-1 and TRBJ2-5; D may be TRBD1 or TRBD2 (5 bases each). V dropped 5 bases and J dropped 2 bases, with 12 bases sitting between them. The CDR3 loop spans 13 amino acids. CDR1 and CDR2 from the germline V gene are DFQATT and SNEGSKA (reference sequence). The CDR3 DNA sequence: TGCAGTGCTGGGGGTCCCCTTCAAGAGACCCAGTACTTC. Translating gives CSAGGPLQETQYF.